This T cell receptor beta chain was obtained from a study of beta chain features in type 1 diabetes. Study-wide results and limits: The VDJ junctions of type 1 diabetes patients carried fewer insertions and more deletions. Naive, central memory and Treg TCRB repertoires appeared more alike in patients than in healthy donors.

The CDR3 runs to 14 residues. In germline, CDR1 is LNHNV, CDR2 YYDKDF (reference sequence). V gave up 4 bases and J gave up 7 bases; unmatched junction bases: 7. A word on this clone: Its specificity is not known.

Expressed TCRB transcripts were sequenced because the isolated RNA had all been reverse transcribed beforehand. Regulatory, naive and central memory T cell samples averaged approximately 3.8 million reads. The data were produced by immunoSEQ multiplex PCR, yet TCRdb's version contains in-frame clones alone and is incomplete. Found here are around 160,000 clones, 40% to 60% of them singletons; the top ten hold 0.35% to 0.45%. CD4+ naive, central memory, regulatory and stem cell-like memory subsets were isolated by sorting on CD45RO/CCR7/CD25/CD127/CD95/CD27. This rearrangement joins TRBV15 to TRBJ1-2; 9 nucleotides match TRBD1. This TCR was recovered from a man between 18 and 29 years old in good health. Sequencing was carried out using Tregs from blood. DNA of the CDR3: TGTGCCACCAGCAACCGGGACAGGGCGGGTGGCTACACCTTC. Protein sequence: CATSNRDRAGGYTF.